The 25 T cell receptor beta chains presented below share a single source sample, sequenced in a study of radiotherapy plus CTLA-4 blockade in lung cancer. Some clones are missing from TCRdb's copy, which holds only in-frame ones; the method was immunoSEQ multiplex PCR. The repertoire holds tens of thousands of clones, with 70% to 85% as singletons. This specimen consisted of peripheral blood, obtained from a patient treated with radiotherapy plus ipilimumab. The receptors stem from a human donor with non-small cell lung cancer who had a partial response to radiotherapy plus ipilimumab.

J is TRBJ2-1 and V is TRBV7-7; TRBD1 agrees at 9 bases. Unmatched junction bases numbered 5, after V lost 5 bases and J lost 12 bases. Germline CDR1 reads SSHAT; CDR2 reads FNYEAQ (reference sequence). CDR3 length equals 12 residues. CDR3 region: CASSETGGVQFF. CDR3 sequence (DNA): TGTGCCAGCAGCGAAACAGGGGGCGTGCAGTTCTTC.

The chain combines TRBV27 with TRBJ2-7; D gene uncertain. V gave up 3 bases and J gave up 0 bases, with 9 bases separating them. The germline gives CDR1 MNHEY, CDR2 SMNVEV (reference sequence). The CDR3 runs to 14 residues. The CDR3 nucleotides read TGTGCCAGCAGTTTGAGCTTAAGCTCCTACGAGCAGTACTTC. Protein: CASSLSLSSYEQYF.

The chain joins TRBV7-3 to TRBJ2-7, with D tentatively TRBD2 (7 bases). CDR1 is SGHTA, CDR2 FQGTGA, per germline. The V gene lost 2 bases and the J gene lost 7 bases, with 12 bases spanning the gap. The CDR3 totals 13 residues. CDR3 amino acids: CASSLRRGGEQYF. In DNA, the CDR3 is TGTGCCAGCAGCTTACGGAGGGGGGGGGAGCAGTACTTC.

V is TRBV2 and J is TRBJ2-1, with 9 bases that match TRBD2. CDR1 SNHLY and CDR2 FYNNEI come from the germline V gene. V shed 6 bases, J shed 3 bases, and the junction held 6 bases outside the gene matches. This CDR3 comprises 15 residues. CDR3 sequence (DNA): TGTGCCAGCAGGAAGGGCGGGGGGGGCTACAATGAGCAGTTCTTC. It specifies CASRKGGGGYNEQFF. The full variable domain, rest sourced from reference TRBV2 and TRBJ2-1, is EPEVTQTPSHQVTQMGQEVILRCVPISNHLYFYWYRQILGQKVEFLVSFYNNEISEKSEIFDDQFSVERPDGSNFTLKIRSTKLEDSAMYFCASRKGGGGYNEQFFGPGTRLTVL.

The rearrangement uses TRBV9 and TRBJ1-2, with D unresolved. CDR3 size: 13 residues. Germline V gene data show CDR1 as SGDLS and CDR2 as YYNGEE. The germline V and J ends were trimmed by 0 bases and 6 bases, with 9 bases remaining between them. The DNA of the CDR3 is TGTGCCAGCAGCGTAGGAGCATCGGATGGCTACACCTTC. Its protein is CASSVGASDGYTF.

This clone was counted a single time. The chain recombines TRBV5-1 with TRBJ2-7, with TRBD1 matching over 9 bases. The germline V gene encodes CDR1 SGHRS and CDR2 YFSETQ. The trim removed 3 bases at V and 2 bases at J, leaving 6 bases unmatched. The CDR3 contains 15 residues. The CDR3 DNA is TGCGCCAGCAGCTGGGGGGACAGGGACGCCTACGAGCAGTACTTC. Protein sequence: CASSWGDRDAYEQYF.

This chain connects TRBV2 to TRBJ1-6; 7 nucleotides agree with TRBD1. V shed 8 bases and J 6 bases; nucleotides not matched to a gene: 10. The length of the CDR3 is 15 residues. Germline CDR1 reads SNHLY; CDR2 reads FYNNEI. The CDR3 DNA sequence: TGTGCCAGCGGTATAGGACAGGAAGGTAATTCACCCCTCCACTTT. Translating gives CASGIGQEGNSPLHF.

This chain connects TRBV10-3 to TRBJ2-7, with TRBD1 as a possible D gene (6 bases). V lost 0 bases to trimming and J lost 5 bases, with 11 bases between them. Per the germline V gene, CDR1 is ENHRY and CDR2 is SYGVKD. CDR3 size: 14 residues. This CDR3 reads CAISESTGYHEQYF. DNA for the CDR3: TGTGCCATCAGTGAGTCGACAGGTTATCACGAGCAGTACTTC.

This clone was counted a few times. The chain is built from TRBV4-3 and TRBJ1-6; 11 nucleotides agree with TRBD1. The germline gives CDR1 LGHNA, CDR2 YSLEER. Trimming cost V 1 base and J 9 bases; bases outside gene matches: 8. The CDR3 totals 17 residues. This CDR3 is CASSQAIGTGGISPLHF. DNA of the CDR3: TGCGCCAGCAGCCAAGCAATTGGGACAGGGGGGATTTCACCCCTCCACTTT.

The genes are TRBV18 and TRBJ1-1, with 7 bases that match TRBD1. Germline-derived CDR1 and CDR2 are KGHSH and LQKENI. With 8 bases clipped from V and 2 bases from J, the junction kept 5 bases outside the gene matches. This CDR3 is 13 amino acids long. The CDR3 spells CASARQGNTEAFF. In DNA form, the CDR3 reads TGTGCCAGCGCCCGACAGGGCAACACTGAAGCTTTCTTT.

This chain's CDR3 is CASSRDRGRTDTQYF. In DNA form, the CDR3 reads TGCGCCAGCAGCCGAGACAGGGGGCGGACGGATACGCAGTATTTT. The V call is TRBV4-3, the J call TRBJ2-3; 10 positions match TRBD1. The CDR3 extends over 15 amino acids. With 4 bases clipped from V and 6 bases from J, the junction kept 7 bases outside the gene matches. Germline V gene sequence: CDR1 LGHNA, CDR2 YSLEER.

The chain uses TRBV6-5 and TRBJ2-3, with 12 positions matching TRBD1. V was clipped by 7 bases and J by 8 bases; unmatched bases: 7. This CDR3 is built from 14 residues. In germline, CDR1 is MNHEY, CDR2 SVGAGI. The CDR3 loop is CASTPGQGAATQYF. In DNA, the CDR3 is TGTGCCAGCACCCCGGGACAGGGGGCGGCTACGCAGTATTTT.

In DNA, the CDR3 is TGTGCCAGCTTCTCCCCCACAGGGTCAGCCAATTCACCCCTCCACTTT. This codes for CASFSPTGSANSPLHF. This chain connects TRBV27 to TRBJ1-6; D is perhaps TRBD1 (6 bases). CDR1 is MNHEY, CDR2 SMNVEV, per germline (reference sequence). V was cut by 8 bases and J by 7 bases, with 21 bases left in between. CDR3 length equals 16 residues.

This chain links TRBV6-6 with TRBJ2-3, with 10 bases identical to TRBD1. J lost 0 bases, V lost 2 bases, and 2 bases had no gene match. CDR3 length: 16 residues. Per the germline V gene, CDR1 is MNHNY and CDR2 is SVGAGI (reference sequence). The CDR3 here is CASSYRDRGSTDTQYF. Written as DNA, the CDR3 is TGTGCCAGCAGTTACCGGGACAGGGGAAGCACAGATACGCAGTATTTT.

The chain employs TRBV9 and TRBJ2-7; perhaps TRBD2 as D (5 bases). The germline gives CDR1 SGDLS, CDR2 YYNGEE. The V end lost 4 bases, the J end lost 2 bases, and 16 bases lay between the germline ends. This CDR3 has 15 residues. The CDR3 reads CASSREDGVTYEQYF. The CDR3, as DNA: TGTGCCAGCAGCAGAGAAGACGGGGTTACCTACGAGCAGTACTTC.

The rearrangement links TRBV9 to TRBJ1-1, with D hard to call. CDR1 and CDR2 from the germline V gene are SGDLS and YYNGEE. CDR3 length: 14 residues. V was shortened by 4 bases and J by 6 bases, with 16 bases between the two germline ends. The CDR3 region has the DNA TGTGCCAGCAGCCCCCGGTCGGGAAACGCTGAAGCTTTCTTT. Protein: CASSPRSGNAEAFF.

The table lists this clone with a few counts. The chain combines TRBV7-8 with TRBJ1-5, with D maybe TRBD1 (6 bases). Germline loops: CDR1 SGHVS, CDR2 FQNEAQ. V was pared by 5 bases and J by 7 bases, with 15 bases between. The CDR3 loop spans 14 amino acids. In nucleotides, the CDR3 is TGTGCCAGCAGCACAAGACAGGTCCGCCAGCCCCAGCATTTT. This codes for CASSTRQVRQPQHF.

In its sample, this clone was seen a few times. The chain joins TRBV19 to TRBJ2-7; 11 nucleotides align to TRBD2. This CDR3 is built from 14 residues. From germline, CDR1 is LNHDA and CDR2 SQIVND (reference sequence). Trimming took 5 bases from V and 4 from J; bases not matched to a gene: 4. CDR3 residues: CASSFSSGGYEQYF. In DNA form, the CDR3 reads TGTGCCAGTAGTTTCTCTAGCGGGGGGTACGAGCAGTACTTC.

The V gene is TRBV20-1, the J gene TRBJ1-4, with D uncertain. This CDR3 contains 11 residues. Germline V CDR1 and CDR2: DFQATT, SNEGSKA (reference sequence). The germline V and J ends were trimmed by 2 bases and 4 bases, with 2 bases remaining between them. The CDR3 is CSARHNEKLFF. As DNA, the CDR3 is TGCAGTGCTAGACATAATGAAAAACTGTTTTTT.

The CDR3 spells CASSGLAGRQETQYF. The CDR3 bases are TGTGCCAGCAGCGGGCTAGCGGGACGCCAAGAGACCCAGTACTTC. V gene TRBV2 combines with J gene TRBJ2-5; 9 bases are a match to TRBD2. Germline V gene data show CDR1 as SNHLY and CDR2 as FYNNEI. V shed 6 bases and J 1 base; nucleotides not matched to a gene: 6. The CDR3 covers 15 residues. Using reference TRBV2 and TRBJ2-5 for the parts outside the CDR3, the full variable domain is EPEVTQTPSHQVTQMGQEVILRCVPISNHLYFYWYRQILGQKVEFLVSFYNNEISEKSEIFDDQFSVERPDGSNFTLKIRSTKLEDSAMYFCASSGLAGRQETQYFGPGTRLLVL.

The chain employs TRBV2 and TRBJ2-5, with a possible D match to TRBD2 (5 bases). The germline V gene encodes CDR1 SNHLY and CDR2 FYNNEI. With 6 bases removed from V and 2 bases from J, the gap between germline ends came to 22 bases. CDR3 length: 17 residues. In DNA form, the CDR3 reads TGTGCCAGCAGGAAAGGGAGCAACGCCAGACTTCAAGAGACCCAGTACTTC. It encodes CASRKGSNARLQETQYF. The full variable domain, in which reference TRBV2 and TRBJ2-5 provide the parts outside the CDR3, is EPEVTQTPSHQVTQMGQEVILRCVPISNHLYFYWYRQILGQKVEFLVSFYNNEISEKSEIFDDQFSVERPDGSNFTLKIRSTKLEDSAMYFCASRKGSNARLQETQYFGPGTRLLVL.

CDR3 amino acids: CASSDWTGAGANVLTF. CDR3 nucleotides: TGTGCCAGCAGTGATTGGACAGGGGCTGGGGCCAACGTCCTGACTTTC. The chain has TRBV2 and TRBJ2-6, with 9 bases that match TRBD1. Germline trimming cut 3 bases from V and 2 bases from J; bases unmatched to any gene: 2. Germline assignment: CDR1 SNHLY and CDR2 FYNNEI. The CDR3 is made up of 16 amino acids.

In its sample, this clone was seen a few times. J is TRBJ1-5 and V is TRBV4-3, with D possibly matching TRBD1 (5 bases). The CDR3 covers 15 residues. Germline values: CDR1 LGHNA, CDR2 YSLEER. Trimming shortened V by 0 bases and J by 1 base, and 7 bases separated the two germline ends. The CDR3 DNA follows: TGCGCCAGCAGCCAAGACTGGGGCAGCAATCAGCCCCAGCATTTT. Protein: CASSQDWGSNQPQHF.

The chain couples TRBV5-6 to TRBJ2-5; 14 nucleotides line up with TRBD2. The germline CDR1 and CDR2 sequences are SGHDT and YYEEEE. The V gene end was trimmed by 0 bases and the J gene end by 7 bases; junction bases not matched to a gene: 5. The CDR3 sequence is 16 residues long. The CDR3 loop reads CASSLGTSGGFGTQYF. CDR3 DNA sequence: TGTGCCAGCAGCTTGGGGACTAGCGGGGGGTTCGGGACCCAGTACTTC.

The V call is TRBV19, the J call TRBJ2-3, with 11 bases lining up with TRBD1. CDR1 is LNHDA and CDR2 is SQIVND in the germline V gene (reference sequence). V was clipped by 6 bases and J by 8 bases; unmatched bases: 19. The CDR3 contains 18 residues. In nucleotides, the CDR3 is TGTGCCAGTAGCCCCGGGACAGGGGGTGGTCCGGCACAAAGTACGCAGTATTTT. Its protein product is CASSPGTGGGPAQSTQYF.